These 24 T cell receptor beta chains were all obtained from the same sample, sequenced in a study of blood T cell repertoires in COVID-19. The data were produced by immunoSEQ multiplex PCR, yet TCRdb's version contains in-frame clones alone and is incomplete. The repertoire consists of more than 200,000 clones, with 80% occurring once and the leading ten covering around 4%. Sequenced input: PBMCs or T cells enriched from blood (not recorded which). The receptor set was obtained from a man under 40 with acute COVID-19.

The rearrangement links TRBV19 to TRBJ2-1; 10 bases map to TRBD2. Trimming at V came to 2 bases and at J to 8 bases, leaving 6 bases not matched to a gene. CDR1 and CDR2 from the germline V gene are LNHDA and SQIVND (reference sequence). CDR3 size: 15 residues. This CDR3 is CASSIPAGGPDEQFF. DNA of the CDR3: TGTGCCAGTAGTATACCAGCGGGGGGGCCAGATGAGCAGTTCTTC.

This clone has a single count. The chain recombines TRBV7-3 with TRBJ2-3; 7 nucleotides match TRBD2. Trimming cost V 5 bases and J 5 bases; bases outside gene matches: 7. This CDR3 region has 14 residues. Germline V lookup: CDR1 SGHTA, CDR2 FQGTGA. The CDR3 here is CASSAGLVGDTQYF. The DNA for the CDR3 is TGTGCCAGCAGCGCCGGACTAGTCGGAGATACGCAGTATTTT.

The chain carries TRBV28 and TRBJ1-2; no clear D. CDR1 MDHEN and CDR2 SYDVKM come from the germline V gene. V was shortened by 3 bases and J by 8 bases, with 13 bases between the two germline ends. The CDR3 totals 13 residues. CDR3 nucleotides: TGTGCCAGCAGTTTTTTAAACGCGGGAGGCTACACCTTC. Protein sequence: CASSFLNAGGYTF.

This clone has a handful of counts. The rearrangement links TRBV4-1 to TRBJ1-3; maybe TRBD1 (5 bases). Trimming removed 6 bases at V and 3 bases at J, with 15 bases between. This CDR3 has 15 amino acids. Germline CDR1 MGHRA, CDR2 YSYEKL. The CDR3 protein is CASRREQGGGNTIYF. CDR3 bases: TGCGCCAGCAGGAGAGAGCAGGGAGGTGGAAACACCATATATTTT.

The chain's CDR3 is CASSTGATSSYEQYF. As DNA, the CDR3 is TGTGCCAGCAGCACAGGGGCGACGTCCTCCTACGAGCAGTACTTC. The chain has TRBV7-2 and TRBJ2-7; 7 bases are a match to TRBD1. Germline V gene lookup returns CDR1 SGHTA and CDR2 FQGNSA. V lost 5 bases and J lost 0; bases outside the gene matches: 7. The CDR3 covers 15 residues.

This chain connects TRBV7-9 to TRBJ1-4; 8 bases are shared with TRBD1. With 2 bases clipped from V and 7 bases from J, the junction kept 6 bases outside the gene matches. The germline CDR1 and CDR2 sequences are SEHNR and FQNEAQ (reference sequence). CDR3 length equals 15 residues. The CDR3 reads CASSLQGGQAEKLFF. In DNA, the CDR3 is TGTGCCAGCAGCTTACAGGGGGGACAGGCTGAAAAACTGTTTTTT.

This clone turned up a few times. The chain joins TRBV9 to TRBJ2-7; D not resolved. Trimming removed 2 bases at V and 5 bases at J, with 14 bases between. Germline V gene data show CDR1 as SGDLS and CDR2 as YYNGEE. The CDR3 is 14 amino acids. CDR3 sequence reads: CASSVGRRWDEQYF. CDR3 coding DNA: TGTGCCAGCAGCGTGGGTAGGAGATGGGACGAGCAGTACTTC.

This clone was counted once. The V and J genes are TRBV3-1 (or the pseudogene TRBV3-2) and TRBJ2-1, with D hard to call. V lost 0 bases and J 7 bases, leaving 10 bases between the germline ends. CDR1 LGHDT and CDR2 YNNKEL come from the germline V gene (reference sequence). The CDR3 is 14 amino acids. The CDR3 DNA sequence: TGTGCCAGCAGCCAAGACTGGGCTGTTAATGAGCAGTTCTTC. Its translation: CASSQDWAVNEQFF.

The gene calls are TRBV19 and TRBJ2-2; 9 bases align to TRBD1. CDR3 size: 15 residues. V trimming: 5 bases; J trimming: 5 bases; junction bases outside the gene matches: 6. Germline V CDR1 and CDR2: LNHDA, SQIVND (reference sequence). The CDR3 sequence: CASSPGTGLTGELFF. The DNA of the CDR3 is TGTGCCAGTAGTCCTGGGACAGGGTTAACCGGGGAGCTGTTTTTT.

Here the CDR3 DNA reads TGTGCCAGCAGCCCGCTAGAGGTGTCTAATTCACCCCTCCACTTT. It specifies CASSPLEVSNSPLHF. The chain joins TRBV3-1 (or the pseudogene TRBV3-2) to TRBJ1-6; D unclear. CDR1 is LGHDT, CDR2 YNNKEL, per germline (reference sequence). V was trimmed by 4 bases and J by 6 bases, leaving 13 bases between them. The CDR3 is 15 amino acids.

The V and J genes are TRBV5-6 and TRBJ2-3, with TRBD2 matching over 15 bases. The length of the CDR3 is 18 residues. The V and J ends lost 2 bases and 0 bases, in that order; junction bases with no gene match: 4. In germline, CDR1 is SGHDT, CDR2 YYEEEE. The CDR3 region has the DNA TGTGCCAGCAGCTTCGGACTAGCGGGGGGGCTTAGCACAGATACGCAGTATTTT. It codes for CASSFGLAGGLSTDTQYF.

The rearrangement links TRBV27 to TRBJ2-7; maybe TRBD2 (7 bases). This CDR3 contains 17 residues. The ends were cut back, 8 bases at V and 2 bases at J, with 25 bases in the middle. The germline gives CDR1 MNHEY, CDR2 SMNVEV (reference sequence). CDR3 nucleotides: TGTGCCAGCTCACCCCTTAAAGGGGGGGGTATGGCCTACGAGCAGTACTTC. This sequence encodes CASSPLKGGGMAYEQYF.

The chain combines TRBV27 with TRBJ1-2; 7 nucleotides line up with TRBD1. The CDR3 spans 14 residues. J lost 4 bases, V lost 5 bases, and 7 bases had no gene match. Germline V lookup: CDR1 MNHEY, CDR2 SMNVEV (reference sequence). The CDR3 nucleotides are TGTGCCAGCAGTGCCACAGGGGCTTCCTATGGCTACACCTTC. This gives the protein CASSATGASYGYTF.

The chain uses TRBV4-1 and TRBJ1-3; 8 positions match TRBD1. This CDR3 has 16 amino acids. Germline CDR1 is MGHRA and CDR2 is YSYEKL. V gave up 4 bases and J gave up 8 bases; unmatched junction bases: 13. In DNA, the CDR3 is TGCGCCAGCAGCCCGGAAAATTCGGACAGGGCGCACACCATATATTTT. It encodes CASSPENSDRAHTIYF.

This clone was observed once. The DNA for the CDR3 is TGTGCCAGCAGCTTAGCCCTCCAGCGGGGGGAGACCCAGTACTTC. Its protein product is CASSLALQRGETQYF. V usage is TRBV7-9 and J usage is TRBJ2-5, with TRBD2 matching 8 bases. V lost 0 bases, J lost 5 bases, and 5 bases stayed unmatched. In germline, CDR1 is SEHNR, CDR2 FQNEAQ (reference sequence). The length of the CDR3 is 15 residues.

The chain has TRBV6-5 and TRBJ2-3; the D gene is possibly TRBD2 (5 bases). Trimming pared 7 bases from V and 6 bases from J, leaving 14 bases between. CDR1 is MNHEY and CDR2 is SVGAGI in the germline V gene. This CDR3 is 13 amino acids long. In DNA form, the CDR3 reads TGTGCCAGCACCGTAAGCGGTTCGGATACGCAGTATTTT. This translates into CASTVSGSDTQYF.

The chain links TRBV27 to TRBJ2-7, with D tentatively TRBD1 (6 bases). This CDR3 has 15 residues. The V end lost 7 bases, the J end lost 1 base, and 17 bases lay between the germline ends. The germline V gene encodes CDR1 MNHEY and CDR2 SMNVEV (reference sequence). Written as DNA, the CDR3 is TGTGCCAGCAAACGACAGGTATATGGGTCCTACGAGCAGTACTTC. Protein: CASKRQVYGSYEQYF.

V and J are TRBV6-5 and TRBJ2-7; 8 nucleotides align to TRBD1. Trimming took 3 bases from V and 0 from J; bases not matched to a gene: 4. This CDR3 is built from 15 residues. Germline V gives CDR1 MNHEY, CDR2 SVGAGI. CDR3 sequence reads: CASSYGQGSSYEQYF. The CDR3 DNA reads as TGTGCCAGCAGTTATGGACAGGGAAGCTCCTACGAGCAGTACTTC.

The chain couples TRBV2 to TRBJ2-7; 9 nucleotides match TRBD1. Germline CDR1 reads SNHLY; CDR2 reads FYNNEI. This CDR3 is 16 amino acids long. The V segment lost 5 bases and the J segment 0 bases; nucleotides outside the gene matches: 8. The CDR3 here is CASSPEAQGASYEQYF. DNA for the CDR3: TGTGCCAGCAGTCCCGAAGCACAGGGGGCCTCCTACGAGCAGTACTTC. Together with reference TRBV2 and TRBJ2-7, the CDR3 gives the full variable domain: EPEVTQTPSHQVTQMGQEVILRCVPISNHLYFYWYRQILGQKVEFLVSFYNNEISEKSEIFDDQFSVERPDGSNFTLKIRSTKLEDSAMYFCASSPEAQGASYEQYFGPGTRLTVT.

The rearrangement joins TRBV5-4 to TRBJ1-1; no clear D. This CDR3 contains 14 residues. Germline CDR1 SGHNT, CDR2 YYREEE (reference sequence). V was cut by 2 bases and J by 4 bases, with 12 bases left in between. CDR3 in amino acids: CASSFPLSGTEAFF. The CDR3 nucleotides read TGTGCCAGCAGCTTCCCTTTATCAGGCACTGAAGCTTTCTTT.

The V gene is TRBV5-1, the J gene TRBJ2-5; no clear D gene. Germline CDR1 and CDR2: SGHRS and YFSETQ. Trimming cost V 0 bases and J 5 bases, with 20 bases left between them. The CDR3 runs 17 residues. The CDR3 DNA sequence: TGCGCCAGCAGCTTGGCTCTACTTACTCAGGAACGGGAGACCCAGTACTTC. This sequence encodes CASSLALLTQERETQYF.

The chain carries TRBV9 and TRBJ2-3, with 9 positions matching TRBD2. Germline V lookup: CDR1 SGDLS, CDR2 YYNGEE. The CDR3 loop spans 15 amino acids. V gave up 5 bases and J gave up 0 bases; unmatched junction bases: 4. CDR3 nucleotide sequence: TGTGCCAGCAGGCGGGGGGGCCCCAGCACAGATACGCAGTATTTT. This codes for CASRRGGPSTDTQYF.

This chain links TRBV19 with TRBJ2-7, with D unresolved. The V end lost 3 bases, the J end lost 2 bases, and 8 bases lay between the germline ends. The CDR3 runs 13 residues. Per germline, CDR1 LNHDA and CDR2 SQIVND (reference sequence). The chain's CDR3 is CASSITPTYEQYF. DNA for the CDR3: TGTGCCAGTAGTATCACTCCAACCTACGAGCAGTACTTC.

CDR3 nucleotides: TGCGCCAGCAGCCCGGGACAGCTCGTCTCTGGGGCCAACGTCCTGACTTTC. This gives the protein CASSPGQLVSGANVLTF. This chain links TRBV5-1 with TRBJ2-6; TRBD1 aligns across 7 bases. The CDR3 runs 17 residues. Losses at the gene ends were 4 bases for V and 0 bases for J; bases not matched to a gene: 7. Germline CDR1 reads SGHRS; CDR2 reads YFSETQ.